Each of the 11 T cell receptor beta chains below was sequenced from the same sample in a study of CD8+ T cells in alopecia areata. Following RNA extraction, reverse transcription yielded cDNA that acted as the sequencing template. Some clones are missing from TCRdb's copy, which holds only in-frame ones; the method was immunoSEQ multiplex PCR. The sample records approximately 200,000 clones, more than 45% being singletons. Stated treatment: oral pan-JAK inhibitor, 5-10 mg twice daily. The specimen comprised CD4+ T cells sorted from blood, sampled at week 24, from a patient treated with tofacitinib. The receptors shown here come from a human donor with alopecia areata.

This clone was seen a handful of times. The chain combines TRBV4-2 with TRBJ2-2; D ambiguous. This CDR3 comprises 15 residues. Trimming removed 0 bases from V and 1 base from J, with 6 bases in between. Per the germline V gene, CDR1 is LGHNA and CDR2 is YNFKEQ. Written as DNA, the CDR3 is TGTGCCAGCAGCCAAGAGACGAGGAACACCGGGGAGCTGTTTTTT. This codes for CASSQETRNTGELFF.

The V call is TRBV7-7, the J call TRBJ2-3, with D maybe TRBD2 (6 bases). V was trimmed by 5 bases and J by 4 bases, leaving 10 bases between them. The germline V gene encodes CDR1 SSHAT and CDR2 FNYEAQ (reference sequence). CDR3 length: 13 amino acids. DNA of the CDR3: TGTGCCAGCAGCCAGGCTAGCGCAGATACGCAGTATTTT. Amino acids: CASSQASADTQYF.

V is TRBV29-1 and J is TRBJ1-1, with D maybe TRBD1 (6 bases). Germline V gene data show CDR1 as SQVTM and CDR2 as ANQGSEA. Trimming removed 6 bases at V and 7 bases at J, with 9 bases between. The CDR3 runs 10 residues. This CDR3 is CSVQGFEAFF. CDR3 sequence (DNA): TGCAGCGTACAGGGATTTGAAGCTTTCTTT.

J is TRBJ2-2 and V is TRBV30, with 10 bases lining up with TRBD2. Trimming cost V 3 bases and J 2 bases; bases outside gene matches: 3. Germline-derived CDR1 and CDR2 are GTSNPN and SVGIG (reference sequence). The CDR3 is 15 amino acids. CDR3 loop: CAWRLAGDNTGELFF. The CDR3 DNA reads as TGTGCCTGGAGGCTAGCGGGAGACAACACCGGGGAGCTGTTTTTT.

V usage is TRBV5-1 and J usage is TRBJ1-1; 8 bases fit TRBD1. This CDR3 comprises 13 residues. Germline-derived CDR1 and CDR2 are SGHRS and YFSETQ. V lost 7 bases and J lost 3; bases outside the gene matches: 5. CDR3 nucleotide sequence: TGCGCCAGCGGTCAGGGGGCCGACACTGAAGCTTTCTTT. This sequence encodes CASGQGADTEAFF.

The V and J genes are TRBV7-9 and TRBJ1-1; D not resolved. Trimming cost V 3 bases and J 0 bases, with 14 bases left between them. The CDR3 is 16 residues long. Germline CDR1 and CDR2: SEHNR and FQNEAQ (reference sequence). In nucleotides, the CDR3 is TGTGCCAGCAGCTTTGCAGCGTCCGTTATGAACACTGAAGCTTTCTTT. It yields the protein CASSFAASVMNTEAFF.

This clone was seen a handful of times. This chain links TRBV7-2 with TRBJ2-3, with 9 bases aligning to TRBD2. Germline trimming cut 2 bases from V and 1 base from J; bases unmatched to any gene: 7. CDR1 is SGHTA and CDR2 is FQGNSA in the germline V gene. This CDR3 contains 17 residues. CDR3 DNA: TGTGCCAGCAGCTTATTCAGACTAGCGGATCGCACAGATACGCAGTATTTT. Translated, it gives CASSLFRLADRTDTQYF.

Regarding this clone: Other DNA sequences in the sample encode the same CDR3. The CDR3 DNA follows: TGTGCCAGCTCCCGGGGCTACGAGCAGTACTTC. Translated, it gives CASSRGYEQYF. J is TRBJ2-7 and V is TRBV18, with D perhaps TRBD2 (5 bases). V was clipped by 6 bases and J by 3 bases, with 6 bases between them. CDR3 length equals 11 residues. The germline gives CDR1 KGHSH, CDR2 LQKENI.

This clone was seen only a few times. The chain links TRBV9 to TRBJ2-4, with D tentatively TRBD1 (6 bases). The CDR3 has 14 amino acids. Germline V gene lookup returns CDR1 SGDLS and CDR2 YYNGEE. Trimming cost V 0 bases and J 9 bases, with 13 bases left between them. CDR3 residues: CASSVEGHRGIQYF. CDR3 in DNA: TGTGCCAGCAGCGTAGAGGGACACCGGGGCATTCAGTACTTC.

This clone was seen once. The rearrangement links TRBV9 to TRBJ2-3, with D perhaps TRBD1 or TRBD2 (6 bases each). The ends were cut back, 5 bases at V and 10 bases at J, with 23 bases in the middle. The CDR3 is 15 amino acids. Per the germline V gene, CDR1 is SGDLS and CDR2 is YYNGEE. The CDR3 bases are TGTGCCAGCAGGCCAACCGGAGGGAGTGGGACATCGCAGTATTTT. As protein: CASRPTGGSGTSQYF.

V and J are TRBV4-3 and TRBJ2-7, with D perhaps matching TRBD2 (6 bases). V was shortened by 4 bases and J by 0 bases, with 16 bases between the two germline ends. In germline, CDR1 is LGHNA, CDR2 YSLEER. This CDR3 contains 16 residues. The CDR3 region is CASSPQPAGSSYEQYF. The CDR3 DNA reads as TGCGCCAGCAGCCCTCAACCGGCGGGGAGCTCCTACGAGCAGTACTTC.